This T cell receptor beta chain originates from a study of T cell repertoires in cytomegalovirus infection (dated by TCRdb to 2018 to 2020). With respect to the entire study: Recently identified HLA-C-restricted CMV epitopes, whose presentation resists viral immunomodulation, were targeted by peptide stimulations together with well-studied HLA-B-restricted epitopes. Because public TCR beta signatures pointed to carriage of CMV infection together with the matching HLA type, the HLA type of each donor mattered for the analysis. The research as a whole found: In both this cohort and an independent roughly 350-donor cohort, the cumulative frequency of public TCR beta family members distinguished carriers of CMV infection plus the relevant HLA type. In the ex vivo response, HLA-C-restricted CMV-specific TCR beta clonotypes were dominant, and in two of eight donors the single most frequent clonotype came from this HLA-C-restricted group.

Ends trimmed: V by 4 bases, J by 0 bases; bases unmatched to a gene: 12. Reading the germline V gene gives CDR1 SGHTA and CDR2 FQGNSA. Measured from the cysteine to the phenylalanine, the CDR3 is 18 residues long. The only DNA kept is the CDR3, 54 bases in frame from the first base. This specimen's treatment or condition label, per the study, means: in vitro stimulation with specific CMV peptide epitopes to enrich CMV-specific T cells. Instrument used: Illumina HiSeq 1500. TCRdb reprocessed the public reads (quality trimming at Q25 with fastp, clone calling with MiXCR) and kept in-frame beta chains. Each CDR3 protein gets just one entry, which takes the most common genes and DNA from the rows behind it. The sample data list a few hundred thousand distinct CDR3 sequences, and nearly 35% of these were observed just once. The top ten clones comprise approximately 13% of the sample. Comments on this clonotype: Which antigen it targets is not known. Per-base qualities were not stored, and no clone one base away is much larger.

The sample in question was cultured PBMCs, obtained from culture after CMV antigen stimulation. This receptor chain uses TRBV7-2 and TRBJ2-5; TRBD2 matches 9 bases in the middle. This clonotype originated in a human donor in good health (CMV status not recorded). Some clones in this sample may be carry-over from other donors' samples. The CDR3 has the sequence CASSYRAPSGTYQETQYF. Read as DNA, the sequence is TGTGCCAGCAGCTACCGGGCCCCTAGCGGGACGTACCAAGAGACCCAGTACTTC.